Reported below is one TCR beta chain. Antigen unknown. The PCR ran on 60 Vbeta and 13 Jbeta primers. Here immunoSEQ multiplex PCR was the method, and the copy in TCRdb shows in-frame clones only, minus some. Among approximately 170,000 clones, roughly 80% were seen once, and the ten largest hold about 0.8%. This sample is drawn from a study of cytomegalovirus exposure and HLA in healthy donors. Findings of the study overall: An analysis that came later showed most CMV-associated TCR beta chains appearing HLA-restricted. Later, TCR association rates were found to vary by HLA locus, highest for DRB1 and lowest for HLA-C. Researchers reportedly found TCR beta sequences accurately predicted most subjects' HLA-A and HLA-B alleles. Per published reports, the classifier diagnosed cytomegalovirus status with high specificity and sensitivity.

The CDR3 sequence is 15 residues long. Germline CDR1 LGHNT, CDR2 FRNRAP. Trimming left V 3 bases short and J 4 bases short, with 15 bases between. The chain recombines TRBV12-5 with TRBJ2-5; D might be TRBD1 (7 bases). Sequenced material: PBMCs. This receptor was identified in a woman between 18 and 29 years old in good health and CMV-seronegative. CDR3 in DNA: TGTGCTAGTGGTTTCAGGGGGGAGATCGGAGAGACCCAGTACTTC. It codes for CASGFRGEIGETQYF.